These 3 T cell receptor beta chains were sequenced from one sample in a study of spatial heterogeneity in lung cancer. As for time point: sample taken at primary tumor resection. Each CDR3 protein is one row after TCRdb ran MiXCR on the 5' RACE reads. The sample yields about 38,000 distinct CDR3 sequences, 6% to 8% seen once. Specimen: PBMCs, collected at surgery. Every receptor here comes from a male donor with early-stage non-small cell lung cancer.

This clonotype came up many times. The chain is built from TRBV3-1 and TRBJ2-7; TRBD2 might be the D (6 bases). The length of the CDR3 is 14 residues. The germline gives CDR1 LGHDT, CDR2 YNNKEL (reference sequence). V lost 1 base and J lost 3, with 10 bases in between. The CDR3 reads CASSQVLANYEQYF. The CDR3 nucleotides are TGTGCCAGCAGCCAAGTTCTAGCGAACTACGAGCAGTACTTC.

This clonotype was seen many times. The J gene is TRBJ2-3, the V gene TRBV7-8; 8 bases are a match to TRBD2. The CDR3 runs to 17 residues. The germline V gene has CDR1 SGHVS and CDR2 FQNEAQ. The V segment lost 1 base and the J segment 5 bases; nucleotides outside the gene matches: 11. For the CDR3, the DNA is TGTGCCAGCAGCTTAGTAAGGCCGGGAGGGCCCGGAGATACGCAGTATTTT. Translated: CASSLVRPGGPGDTQYF.

As to this clonotype: This sequence may be a read error, since a much larger clone differs from it by one base. The V call is TRBV10-2, the J call TRBJ2-1; TRBD1 aligns across 7 bases. Germline V gene sequence: CDR1 WSHSY, CDR2 SAAADI. This CDR3 comprises 16 residues. Unmatched junction bases numbered 11, after V lost 3 bases and J lost 6 bases. Here the CDR3 reads CASSDPDRVPCNEQFF. Here the CDR3 DNA reads TGCGCCAGCAGTGACCCCGACAGGGTCCCTTGCAATGAGCAGTTCTTC.